This T cell receptor (beta chain) was identified in a study of pediatric ulcerative colitis. Using immunoSEQ multiplex PCR, the repertoire was profiled, and TCRdb retains in-frame clones only, with some absent. The table has 54,000 or so clones, around 87% seen once. The CDR3 totals 11 residues. Germline loops: CDR1 LNHNV, CDR2 YYDKDF (reference sequence). The V end lost 6 bases, the J end lost 3 bases, and 5 bases lay between the germline ends. Turning to this clone: Its target is unknown.

Study-wide findings and caveats: A couple of rectal clonotypes were found only in ulcerative colitis patients, all of them. Clonal expansions reduced rectal repertoire diversity in acute severe colitis. Compared with controls, ulcerative colitis showed greater blood-rectum clone sharing.

The sequence was obtained from a boy younger than 18 who was a control in a study of pediatric ulcerative colitis. This chain uses TRBV15 with TRBJ1-1; unclear D gene. Specimen: blood. In DNA form, the CDR3 reads TGTGCCACCAGTGCGGACACTGAAGCTTTCTTT. The encoded protein is CATSADTEAFF. The whole variable domain, filled in from reference TRBV15 and TRBJ1-1, reads DAMVIQNPRYQVTQFGKPVTLSCSQTLNHNVMYWYQQKSSQAPKLLFHYYDKDFNNEADTPDNFQSRRPNTSFCFLDIRSPGLGDTAMYLCATSADTEAFFGQGTRLTVV.